This record looks at one T cell receptor (beta chain) sequence and its context. Its matching antigen is unknown. The data were obtained in a study of cytomegalovirus exposure and HLA in healthy donors. Study-wide results and limits: Accounts indicate the classifier identified cytomegalovirus status with strong specificity and sensitivity.

The V gene lost 4 bases and the J gene lost 0 bases, with 16 bases spanning the gap. CDR1 is SGHTA and CDR2 is FQGTGA in the germline V gene. The CDR3 has 17 amino acids. With 60 Vbeta and 13 Jbeta primers, the PCR was carried out. Assay: immunoSEQ multiplex PCR; the TCRdb copy retains only in-frame clones and omits some. Altogether about 37,000 clones are present, just under 75% being singletons, with the ten largest covering about 5.7%. The chain joins TRBV7-3 to TRBJ2-1; D is possibly TRBD2 (6 bases). This TCR came from a man aged 25-45 years in good health and CMV-seronegative. Sample: PBMCs. The chain's CDR3 is CASSSWGMGGSYNEQFF. The CDR3 DNA reads TGTGCCAGCAGCTCCTGGGGTATGGGGGGCTCCTACAATGAGCAGTTCTTC.